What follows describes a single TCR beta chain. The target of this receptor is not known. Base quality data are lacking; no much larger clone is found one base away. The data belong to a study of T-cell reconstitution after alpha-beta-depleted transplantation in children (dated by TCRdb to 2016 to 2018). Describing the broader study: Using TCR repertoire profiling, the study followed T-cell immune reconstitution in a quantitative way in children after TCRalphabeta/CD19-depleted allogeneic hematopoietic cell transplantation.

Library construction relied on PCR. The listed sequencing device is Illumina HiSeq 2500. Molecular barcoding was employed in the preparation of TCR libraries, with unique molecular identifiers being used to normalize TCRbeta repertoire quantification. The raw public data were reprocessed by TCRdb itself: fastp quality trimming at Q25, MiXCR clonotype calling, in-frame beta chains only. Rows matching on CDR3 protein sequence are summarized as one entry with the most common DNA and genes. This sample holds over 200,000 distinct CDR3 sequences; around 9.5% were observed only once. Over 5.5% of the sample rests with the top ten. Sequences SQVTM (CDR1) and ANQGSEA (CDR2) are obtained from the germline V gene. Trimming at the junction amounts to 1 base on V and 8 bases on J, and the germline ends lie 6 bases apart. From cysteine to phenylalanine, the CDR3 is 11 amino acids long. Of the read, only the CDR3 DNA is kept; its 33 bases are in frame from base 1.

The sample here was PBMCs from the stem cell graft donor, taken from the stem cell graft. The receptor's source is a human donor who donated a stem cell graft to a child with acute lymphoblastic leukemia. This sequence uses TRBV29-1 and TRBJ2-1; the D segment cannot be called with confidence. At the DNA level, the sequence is TGCAGCGTTGAAGGTACGGATGAGCAGTTCTTC. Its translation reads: CSVEGTDEQFF.